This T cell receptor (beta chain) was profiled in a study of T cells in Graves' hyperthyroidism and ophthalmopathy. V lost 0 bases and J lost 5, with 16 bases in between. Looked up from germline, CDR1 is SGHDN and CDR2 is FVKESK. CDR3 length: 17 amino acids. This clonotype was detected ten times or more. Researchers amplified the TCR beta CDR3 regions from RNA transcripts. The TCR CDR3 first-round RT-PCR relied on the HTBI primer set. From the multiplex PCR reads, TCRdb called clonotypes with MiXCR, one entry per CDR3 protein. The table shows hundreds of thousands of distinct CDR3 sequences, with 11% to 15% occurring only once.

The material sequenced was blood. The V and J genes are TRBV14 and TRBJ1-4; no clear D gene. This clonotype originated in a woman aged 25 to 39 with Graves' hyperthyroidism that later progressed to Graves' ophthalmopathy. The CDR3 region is CASSQDLRLGGNEKLFF. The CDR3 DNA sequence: TGTGCCAGCAGCCAAGATCTGAGGTTGGGCGGAAATGAAAAACTGTTTTTT. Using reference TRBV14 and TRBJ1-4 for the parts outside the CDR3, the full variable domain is EAGVTQFPSHSVIEKGQTVTLRCDPISGHDNLYWYRRVMGKEIKFLLHFVKESKQDESGMPNNRFLAERTGGTYSTLKVQPAELEDSGVYFCASSQDLRLGGNEKLFFGSGTQLSVL.